The clone carrying this T cell receptor (beta chain) has a count of ten or more. Antigen unknown. This entry is derived from a study of neurological immune-mediated disorders. Findings of the study overall: Sharing of CDR3 amino acid sequences among expanded clones across subjects was absent, suggesting private repertoires in all groups.

The CDR3 has 17 residues. The ends lost 5 bases at V and 0 bases at J; junction bases unmatched: 11. Germline CDR1 is SEHNR and CDR2 is FQNEAQ (reference sequence). TCRdb used MiXCR to reprocess the 5' RACE reads, holding one entry per CDR3 protein. Of 28,000 or so distinct CDR3 sequences listed, 15% were seen once; the top ten hold roughly a quarter. PBMCs stored at -80 C, numbering 2 million, were the origin of the unsorted libraries. The receptor was derived from a man in his 70s in good health. The rearrangement joins TRBV7-9 to TRBJ2-3; 7 positions agree with TRBD1. Sequenced input: PBMCs. CDR3 coding DNA: TGTGCCAGCAGCGCAGACCCGGGACAGACTAGCACAGATACGCAGTATTTT. It codes for CASSADPGQTSTDTQYF.